This record concerns one T cell receptor (beta chain) sequence. The antigen is undetermined. This sample is drawn from a study of monozygotic twins with inflammatory bowel disease. The study, taken as a whole, reports: Healthy twins shared more clonotypes with others than IBD patients, most markedly active ones.

The CDR3 runs to 17 residues. The germline V gene has CDR1 KGHDR and CDR2 SFDVKD. An approximately 2.3 ml blood sample was drawn per donor. Two nested PCRs, run for approximately 16 and 9 cycles, were applied to TCRalpha and TCRbeta cDNA. TCRdb re-analyzed the 5' RACE reads; it lists each CDR3 protein once, without DNA. Recorded here are about 150,000 distinct CDR3 sequences; the top ten clones represent roughly 1.2%. Source material: blood. The V gene is TRBV24-1, the J gene TRBJ1-5; TCRdb's D call, TRBD1, is unchecked because there is no DNA. The receptor was derived from a human donor with ulcerative colitis or Crohn's disease, or a healthy co-twin of an affected twin (not recorded which). Here the CDR3 reads CATSDADRGLSNQPQHF.